This entry describes one T cell receptor beta chain. These data originate in a study of beta chain features in type 1 diabetes. Trimming took 3 bases from V and 9 from J, leaving 22 bases between them. The CDR3 is made up of 16 amino acids. The V gene's germline CDR1 is SGDLS and CDR2 YYNGEE. As every portion of the isolated RNA was reverse transcribed, the sequencing read expressed TCRB transcripts. Sequencing of naive, central memory and regulatory T cell samples gave an average of around 4 million reads. The assay was immunoSEQ multiplex PCR, and TCRdb's table has in-frame clones only and misses some. The sample has 300,000 to 400,000 clones, roughly 8% seen once.

This chain uses TRBV9 with TRBJ2-4; tentative D call: TRBD2 (6 bases). The source material was central memory CD4+ T cells from blood. The TCR comes from a woman younger than 35 in good health. This CDR3 reads CASSDAPGLRGSIQYF. The DNA of the CDR3 is TGTGCCAGCAGCGACGCTCCGGGACTCCGGGGAAGCATTCAGTACTTC.